Sequencing of this T cell receptor (beta chain) was carried out in a study of CD8+ T cells in alopecia areata. The study's findings and limits: Higher clonality was seen in lesional scalp than in normal scalp, especially in alopecia totalis/universalis. Scalp samples also yield sequences from resident alphabeta T cells of normal skin.

This CDR3 is 12 amino acids long. Deletions cut 6 bases from V and 6 bases from J, with 11 bases between. Germline CDR1 is LNHDA and CDR2 is SQIVND (reference sequence). Sequencing used cDNA as its template, made by extracting RNA and reverse transcribing it. TCRdb keeps only in-frame clones here, not all; method: immunoSEQ multiplex PCR. Counted here are about 110,000 clones, approximately 59% occurring once; the ten biggest clones make up around a fifth. About this clone: Its antigen is not known.

The chain joins TRBV19 to TRBJ1-1; D uncertain. Sample: CD8+ T cells sorted from blood. The clonotype comes from a human donor in good health. This CDR3 is CASSPGAPEAFF. DNA for the CDR3: TGTGCCAGTAGCCCCGGAGCGCCTGAAGCTTTCTTT. Based on the CDR3 plus reference TRBV19 and TRBJ1-1, the full variable domain is DGGITQSPKYLFRKEGQNVTLSCEQNLNHDAMYWYRQDPGQGLRLIYYSQIVNDFQKGDIAEGYSVSREKKESFPLTVTSAQKNPTAFYLCASSPGAPEAFFGQGTRLTVV.